A single sample is the source of the 13 T cell receptor beta chains below, sequenced in a study of control samples from healthy donors and cancer patients. Clones were read by immunoSEQ multiplex PCR, and TCRdb kept only the in-frame ones, dropping some. Of 90,000 or so clones in the sample, 88% were seen once. The sample consisted of blood. These receptor sequences come from an older woman in good health.

The V gene is TRBV4-3, the J gene TRBJ1-2; D is unclear. V was trimmed by 0 bases and J by 5 bases, leaving 16 bases between them. Per the germline V gene, CDR1 is LGHNA and CDR2 is YSLEER. The CDR3 sequence is 16 residues long. The CDR3 region has the DNA TGCGCCAGCAGCCAAGATGGCTCGGGCGCTATTTATGGCTACACCTTC. Translated: CASSQDGSGAIYGYTF.

This chain joins TRBV10-3 and TRBJ1-6; D gene ambiguous. The CDR3 consists of 13 residues. The V and J ends lost 6 bases and 7 bases respectively, with 10 bases between them. CDR1 ENHRY and CDR2 SYGVKD come from the germline V gene. CDR3 DNA sequence: TGTGCCATCAGCCCCGACCGAAATTCACCCCTCCACTTT. It is translated as CAISPDRNSPLHF.

The V and J genes are TRBV6-5 and TRBJ2-2; D call uncertain. CDR1 MNHEY and CDR2 SVGAGI come from the germline V gene. The ends were cut back, 8 bases at V and 1 base at J, with 11 bases in the middle. The CDR3 covers 14 residues. In DNA, the CDR3 is TGTGCCAGCCGAGCTATTAGGAACACCGGGGAGCTGTTTTTT. This sequence encodes CASRAIRNTGELFF.

The gene calls are TRBV30 and TRBJ2-1; a weak D match, TRBD2 (7 bases). V was clipped by 0 bases and J by 2 bases, with 11 bases between them. CDR3 length equals 15 residues. Germline CDR1 is GTSNPN and CDR2 is SVGIG (reference sequence). The chain's CDR3 is CAWSVLGGPYNEQFF. As DNA, the CDR3 is TGTGCCTGGAGTGTACTGGGGGGGCCCTACAATGAGCAGTTCTTC. Filled out from reference TRBV30 and TRBJ2-1, the complete variable domain reads SQTIHQWPATLVQPVGSPLSLECTVEGTSNPNLYWYRQAAGRGLQLLFYSVGIGQISSEVPQNLSASRPQDRQFILSSKKLLLSDSGFYLCAWSVLGGPYNEQFFGPGTRLTVL.

The chain carries TRBV4-3 and TRBJ2-1; D is uncertain. CDR1 is LGHNA, CDR2 YSLEER, per germline. V lost 1 base, J lost 9 bases, and 10 bases lay in between. CDR3 length equals 13 residues. DNA for the CDR3: TGCGCCAGCAGCCAAGTCCCCCAGACTGAGCAGTTCTTC. Translation: CASSQVPQTEQFF.

The chain joins TRBV27 to TRBJ1-1; no clear D gene. V was cut by 5 bases and J by 1 base, with 8 bases left in between. CDR1 is MNHEY, CDR2 SMNVEV, per germline (reference sequence). This CDR3 contains 13 residues. DNA for the CDR3: TGTGCCAGCAGTCCCCAGCCGAACACTGAAGCTTTCTTT. Amino acids: CASSPQPNTEAFF.

This chain joins TRBV7-9 and TRBJ2-3; D is unresolved. The CDR3 runs to 12 residues. Trimming stripped 4 bases from V and 7 bases from J, with 9 bases between. Germline V gene sequence: CDR1 SEHNR, CDR2 FQNEAQ (reference sequence). CDR3 sequence: CASSSGFNTQYF. The CDR3, as DNA: TGTGCCAGCAGCTCGGGCTTTAATACGCAGTATTTT.

This chain connects TRBV6-1 to TRBJ2-7; perhaps TRBD1 as D (6 bases). This CDR3 contains 13 residues. Trimming left V 3 bases short and J 8 bases short, with 14 bases between. Germline V gene data show CDR1 as MNHNS and CDR2 as SASEGT. CDR3 DNA: TGTGCCAGCAGTGAGGGGGCCGCTTTAAAGCAGTACTTC. Translated, it gives CASSEGAALKQYF.

This clone is a singleton in its sample. The chain has TRBV2 and TRBJ2-1; 9 bases align to TRBD2. The V gene's germline CDR1 is SNHLY and CDR2 FYNNEI. CDR3 size: 13 residues. The J segment lost 5 bases and the V segment lost 7 bases, leaving 3 bases of the junction unmatched. The CDR3, as DNA: TGTGCCAGCACGGCTAGCGGGAACAATGAGCAGTTCTTC. Protein: CASTASGNNEQFF.

The rearrangement uses TRBV29-1 and TRBJ1-1; 9 bases agree with TRBD1. The CDR3 covers 13 residues. V lost 7 bases and J lost 1; bases outside the gene matches: 4. Germline V CDR1 and CDR2: SQVTM, ANQGSEA. CDR3 sequence reads: CSGTQGANTEAFF. The CDR3 coding sequence is TGCAGCGGTACACAGGGGGCGAACACTGAAGCTTTCTTT.

The rearrangement joins TRBV27 to TRBJ1-5; TRBD1 might be the D (5 bases). V shed 4 bases and J shed 5 bases, with 15 bases lying between them. CDR3 length: 15 amino acids. CDR1 is MNHEY and CDR2 is SMNVEV in the germline V gene (reference sequence). The chain's CDR3 is CASSSHSQGYQPQHF. CDR3 nucleotide sequence: TGTGCCAGCAGTTCACACTCTCAGGGTTATCAGCCCCAGCATTTT.

J is TRBJ1-6 and V is TRBV6-5; D not resolved. CDR1 is MNHEY and CDR2 is SVGAGI in the germline V gene. Trimming cost V 2 bases and J 15 bases, with 8 bases left between them. This CDR3 has 11 amino acids. The CDR3 reads CASSYRQDLHF. The CDR3 DNA follows: TGTGCCAGCAGTTACAGGCAGGACCTCCACTTT.

The genes are TRBV19 and TRBJ1-5; D is unclear. The CDR3 extends over 14 amino acids. V was shortened by 9 bases and J by 1 base, with 13 bases between the two germline ends. Germline V gene sequence: CDR1 LNHDA, CDR2 SQIVND (reference sequence). For the CDR3, the DNA is TGTGCCAGCAGCGGAAGGGTAAGCAATCAGCCCCAGCATTTT. This encodes CASSGRVSNQPQHF.